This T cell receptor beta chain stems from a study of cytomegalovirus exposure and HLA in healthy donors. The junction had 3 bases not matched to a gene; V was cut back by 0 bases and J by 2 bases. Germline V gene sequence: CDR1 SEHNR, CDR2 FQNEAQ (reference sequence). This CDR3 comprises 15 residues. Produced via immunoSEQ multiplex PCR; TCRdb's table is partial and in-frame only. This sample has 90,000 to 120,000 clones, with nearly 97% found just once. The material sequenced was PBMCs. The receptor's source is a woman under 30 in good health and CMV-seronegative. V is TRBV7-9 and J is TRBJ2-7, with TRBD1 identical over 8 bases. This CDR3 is CASSLAGQGTYEQYF. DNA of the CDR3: TGTGCCAGCAGCTTAGCTGGACAGGGAACCTACGAGCAGTACTTC.